This T cell receptor beta chain originates from a study of lymphopenia after photon versus proton radiotherapy. The germline V gene encodes CDR1 SGHRS and CDR2 YFSETQ. Trimming cost V 1 base and J 8 bases; bases outside gene matches: 8. The CDR3 loop spans 15 amino acids. About this clone: Its antigen is currently unknown.

Measured with immunoSEQ multiplex PCR; TCRdb has only the in-frame clones, and not every one. The sample yields 55,000 to 85,000 clones, roughly 92% seen once. Study outcomes and limitations: Only patients who died were analyzed for survival; proton advantage is unproven. After the lymphocyte nadir, photon-treated repertoires showed oligoclonal expansion, especially of CD8+ Temra cells.

The rearrangement links TRBV5-1 to TRBJ1-1; TRBD1 agrees at 10 bases. The specimen comprised peripheral blood, sampled from a patient treated with photon-based radiotherapy. The origin of this receptor is a woman aged 35 to 49 with cholangiocarcinoma. CDR3 in DNA: TGCGCCAGCAGCTTGTTATCCGGGACAGGGGAAGAAGCTTTCTTT. Amino acid sequence: CASSLLSGTGEEAFF. Full variable domain (missing parts from reference TRBV5-1 and TRBJ1-1): KAGVTQTPRYLIKTRGQQVTLSCSPISGHRSVSWYQQTPGQGLQFLFEYFSETQRNKGNFPGRFSGRQFSNSRSEMNVSTLELGDSALYLCASSLLSGTGEEAFFGQGTRLTVV.